This TCR beta chain is drawn from a study of T cells in Graves' hyperthyroidism and ophthalmopathy. TCR beta CDR3 region amplification was performed from RNA transcripts. HTBI primers drove first-round RT-PCR of the TCR CDR3. In TCRdb, the multiplex PCR reads were re-called with MiXCR into one record per CDR3 protein. The sample contains hundreds of thousands of distinct CDR3 sequences, 11% to 15% of which appear only once. V was shortened by 1 base and J by 11 bases, with 11 bases between the two germline ends. The germline V gene has CDR1 SEHNR and CDR2 FQNEAQ (reference sequence). The CDR3 is made up of 12 amino acids.

The receptor was isolated from a woman aged 25 to 45 with Graves' hyperthyroidism. Sequences were obtained from blood. V is TRBV7-9 and J is TRBJ1-2; D uncertain. CDR3 nucleotides: TGTGCCAGCAGCTTAGATGCGGCCCCGTACACCTTC. Amino acids: CASSLDAAPYTF.